These T cell receptor beta chains were read from a single sample in a study of T cell repertoires in cytomegalovirus infection. TCRdb reprocessed the reads with MiXCR, giving one entry per CDR3 protein. The sample yields approximately 700,000 distinct CDR3 sequences, 35% seen once. The specimen sequenced was PBMCs. These receptors all stem from a human donor in good health (CMV status not recorded). Some clones in this sample may be carry-over from other donors' samples. Each CDR3 is given with its conserved first and last residue. Each record gives: V gene, clone size, D gene, J gene, CDR3 protein, CDR3 DNA. D genes are given only for firm matches. Where a row states a size, it is once, few, many or the class of an expanded clone; other rows omit it.

v_gene: TRBV27
abundance: NA
d_gene: NA
j_gene: TRBJ1-5
CDR3aa: CASSHSRGARYSNQPQHF
CDR3nt: TGTGCCAGCAGCCACTCAAGGGGCGCCCGTTATAGCAATCAGCCCCAGCATTTT

v_gene: TRBV29-1
abundance: NA
d_gene: NA
j_gene: TRBJ2-6
CDR3aa: CSVDDRSGTSGANVLTF
CDR3nt: TGCAGCGTTGATGACAGGTCGGGAACCTCTGGGGCCAACGTCCTGACTTTC

v_gene: TRBV5-1
abundance: few
d_gene: NA
j_gene: TRBJ1-2
CDR3aa: CASSSTDRSGGYTF
CDR3nt: TGCGCCAGCAGCTCCACCGACAGGTCGGGTGGCTACACCTTC

v_gene: TRBV20-1
abundance: NA
d_gene: TRBD1
j_gene: TRBJ2-5
CDR3aa: CSANRDRGHETQYF
CDR3nt: TGCAGTGCTAACCGGGACAGGGGGCATGAGACCCAGTACTTC

v_gene: TRBV7-9
abundance: NA
d_gene: NA
j_gene: TRBJ1-1
CDR3aa: CARSPSRFREKGTEAFF
CDR3nt: TGTGCCAGAAGCCCCAGCAGATTCAGGGAGAAAGGGACTGAAGCTTTCTTT

v_gene: TRBV28
abundance: few
d_gene: TRBD2
j_gene: TRBJ2-1
CDR3aa: CASSLFGIAGWNEQFF
CDR3nt: TGTGCCAGCAGTTTATTCGGTATAGCGGGATGGAATGAGCAGTTCTTC

v_gene: TRBV19
abundance: NA
d_gene: NA
j_gene: TRBJ2-1
CDR3aa: CASITGQRGVRGEQFF
CDR3nt: TGTGCCAGTATTACCGGACAGAGGGGGGTCAGGGGTGAGCAGTTCTTC

v_gene: TRBV7-8
abundance: few
d_gene: TRBD2
j_gene: TRBJ2-3
CDR3aa: CASSLVGGTSGGTDTQYF
CDR3nt: TGTGCCAGCAGCTTAGTCGGAGGGACTAGCGGAGGCACAGATACGCAGTATTTT

v_gene: TRBV27
abundance: NA
d_gene: TRBD2
j_gene: TRBJ2-2
CDR3aa: CASSSGTTNTGELFF
CDR3nt: TGTGCCAGCAGTTCCGGGACTACGAACACCGGGGAGCTGTTTTTT

v_gene: TRBV29-1
abundance: NA
d_gene: NA
j_gene: TRBJ2-7
CDR3aa: CSVVTGDYEQYF
CDR3nt: TGCAGCGTTGTAACTGGGGATTACGAGCAGTACTTC

v_gene: TRBV6-5
abundance: few
d_gene: NA
j_gene: TRBJ1-1
CDR3aa: CASSYIAGKAEAFF
CDR3nt: TGTGCCAGCAGTTACATAGCAGGGAAAGCTGAAGCTTTCTTT

v_gene: TRBV7-8
abundance: once
d_gene: NA
j_gene: TRBJ2-7
CDR3aa: CASSQGQQYETYF
CDR3nt: TGTGCCAGCAGCCAAGGACAGCAATACGAGACGTACTTC

v_gene: TRBV5-6
abundance: NA
d_gene: TRBD1
j_gene: TRBJ1-2
CDR3aa: CASRAGTGTLSF
CDR3nt: TGTGCCAGCAGGGCCGGGACAGGAACTCTCTCCTTC

v_gene: TRBV7-2
abundance: many
d_gene: TRBD2
j_gene: TRBJ2-5
CDR3aa: CASSTSGNQETQYF
CDR3nt: TGTGCCAGCTCGACTAGCGGGAACCAAGAGACCCAGTACTTC

v_gene: TRBV2
abundance: once
d_gene: TRBD2
j_gene: TRBJ2-2
CDR3aa: CASQAGTNTGELFF
CDR3nt: TGTGCCAGCCAAGCGGGAACGAACACCGGGGAGCTGTTTTTT

v_gene: TRBV7-8
abundance: few
d_gene: TRBD1
j_gene: TRBJ2-7
CDR3aa: CASRPGTGAHEQYF
CDR3nt: TGTGCCAGCAGACCCGGGACAGGTGCCCACGAGCAGTACTTC

v_gene: TRBV2
abundance: NA
d_gene: TRBD2
j_gene: TRBJ2-7
CDR3aa: CASRPRTSGSAHEQYF
CDR3nt: TGTGCCAGCAGACCTAGGACTAGCGGGAGTGCCCACGAGCAGTACTTC

v_gene: TRBV19
abundance: NA
d_gene: NA
j_gene: TRBJ1-4
CDR3aa: CASSIGQAVEKLFF
CDR3nt: TGTGCCAGTAGTATCGGCCAGGCCGTGGAAAAACTGTTTTTT

v_gene: TRBV7-2
abundance: NA
d_gene: NA
j_gene: TRBJ2-7
CDR3aa: CASSLAPGLRISYEQYF
CDR3nt: TGTGCCAGCAGCTTAGCACCGGGACTCAGAATCTCCTACGAGCAGTACTTC

v_gene: TRBV10-3
abundance: few
d_gene: NA
j_gene: TRBJ1-5
CDR3aa: CAIGDGRNQPQHF
CDR3nt: TGTGCCATCGGGGACGGGAGAAATCAGCCCCAGCATTTT

v_gene: TRBV4-1
abundance: few
d_gene: NA
j_gene: TRBJ1-6
CDR3aa: CASSPQAPAGSPLHF
CDR3nt: TGCGCCAGCAGCCCTCAGGCCCCCGCGGGGTCACCCCTCCACTTT

v_gene: TRBV19
abundance: NA
d_gene: TRBD1
j_gene: TRBJ1-4
CDR3aa: CASSTGQGGSREKLFF
CDR3nt: TGTGCCAGTAGTACCGGACAGGGGGGGAGTCGTGAAAAACTGTTTTTT

v_gene: TRBV29-1
abundance: NA
d_gene: TRBD1
j_gene: TRBJ2-7
CDR3aa: CSVELQGAYEQYF
CDR3nt: TGCAGCGTTGAGTTGCAGGGGGCCTACGAGCAGTACTTC

v_gene: TRBV10-3
abundance: few
d_gene: NA
j_gene: TRBJ2-7
CDR3aa: CAITDSGAYEQYF
CDR3nt: TGTGCCATCACCGACTCGGGCGCCTACGAGCAGTACTTC

v_gene: TRBV27
abundance: NA
d_gene: TRBD2
j_gene: TRBJ2-7
CDR3aa: CASGGTSSNEQYF
CDR3nt: TGTGCCAGCGGAGGGACTAGCAGCAACGAGCAGTACTTC

v_gene: TRBV11-3
abundance: NA
d_gene: NA
j_gene: TRBJ2-7
CDR3aa: CASSLEPGSPFSYEQYF
CDR3nt: TGTGCCAGCAGCTTAGAGCCAGGGTCCCCCTTCTCCTACGAGCAGTACTTC

v_gene: TRBV24-1
abundance: NA
d_gene: NA
j_gene: TRBJ1-5
CDR3aa: CATSDLEGNQPQHF
CDR3nt: TGTGCCACCAGTGATCTGGAGGGGAATCAGCCCCAGCATTTT

v_gene: TRBV6-1
abundance: NA
d_gene: TRBD2
j_gene: TRBJ2-6
CDR3aa: CASSTGGAGANVLTF
CDR3nt: TGTGCCAGCAGTACGGGAGGGGCTGGGGCCAACGTCCTGACTTTC

v_gene: TRBV6-2/TRBV6-3
abundance: NA
d_gene: NA
j_gene: TRBJ1-1
CDR3aa: CASSYSKSVGARGTEAFF
CDR3nt: TGTGCCAGCAGTTACTCGAAGTCGGTGGGGGCGCGGGGCACTGAAGCTTTCTTT

v_gene: TRBV7-6
abundance: few
d_gene: TRBD2
j_gene: TRBJ2-3
CDR3aa: CASSLRLAGPTDTQYF
CDR3nt: TGTGCCAGCAGCTTACGCTTAGCGGGGCCCACAGATACGCAGTATTTT

v_gene: TRBV7-6
abundance: NA
d_gene: NA
j_gene: TRBJ1-4
CDR3aa: CASSLAGTTEKLFF
CDR3nt: TGTGCCAGCAGCTTAGCGGGGACCACTGAAAAACTGTTTTTT

v_gene: TRBV7-2
abundance: many
d_gene: TRBD1
j_gene: TRBJ1-6
CDR3aa: CASSSDRGYSPLHF
CDR3nt: TGTGCCAGCAGCTCAGACAGGGGTTATTCACCCCTCCACTTT

v_gene: TRBV15
abundance: NA
d_gene: NA
j_gene: TRBJ2-4
CDR3aa: CATSSGLAGSQNIQYF
CDR3nt: TGTGCCACCAGCAGCGGGCTGGCAGGGAGCCAAAACATTCAGTACTTC

v_gene: TRBV6-2/TRBV6-3
abundance: few
d_gene: NA
j_gene: TRBJ2-6
CDR3aa: CASILSISGANVLTF
CDR3nt: TGTGCCAGCATCCTATCAATCTCTGGGGCCAACGTCCTGACTTTC

v_gene: TRBV28
abundance: NA
d_gene: TRBD1
j_gene: TRBJ2-1
CDR3aa: CASSPLGQVVWDDQFF
CDR3nt: TGTGCAAGCAGTCCCCTAGGACAGGTCGTCTGGGATGACCAGTTCTTC

v_gene: TRBV28
abundance: NA
d_gene: TRBD2
j_gene: TRBJ2-5
CDR3aa: CASSPVWAGVRETQYF
CDR3nt: TGTGCCAGCAGTCCCGTTTGGGCGGGAGTACGAGAGACCCAGTACTTC

v_gene: TRBV28
abundance: NA
d_gene: NA
j_gene: TRBJ1-2
CDR3aa: CSSSQTGFYGYTF
CDR3nt: TGTTCCAGCAGTCAAACAGGGTTCTATGGCTACACCTTC

v_gene: TRBV12-5
abundance: NA
d_gene: NA
j_gene: TRBJ2-5
CDR3aa: CASGTGETQYF
CDR3nt: TGTGCTAGTGGTACGGGAGAGACCCAGTACTTC

v_gene: TRBV2
abundance: NA
d_gene: NA
j_gene: TRBJ2-5
CDR3aa: CASSRASGLMLETQYF
CDR3nt: TGTGCCAGCAGTCGGGCGTCCGGGCTCATGCTAGAGACCCAGTACTTC

v_gene: TRBV10-3
abundance: NA
d_gene: NA
j_gene: TRBJ2-2
CDR3aa: CAIPLNTGELFF
CDR3nt: TGTGCCATCCCTCTGAACACCGGGGAGCTGTTTTTT

v_gene: TRBV7-2
abundance: few
d_gene: TRBD1
j_gene: TRBJ1-1
CDR3aa: CASNPRQGFEAFF
CDR3nt: TGTGCCAGCAACCCTAGACAGGGGTTTGAAGCTTTCTTT